This T cell receptor (beta chain) is from a study of T cells in Graves' hyperthyroidism and ophthalmopathy. The study defined stable Graves' hyperthyroidism as no ophthalmopathy progression within 18 months. TCR beta CDR3 sequences were amplified from RNA transcripts. HTBI primers were used for first-round RT-PCR of the TCR CDR3. TCRdb ran MiXCR on the multiplex PCR reads and lists one entry per CDR3 protein. The sample holds fewer than 700,000 distinct CDR3 sequences, 15% to 20% seen once. Specimen: blood. The source of this sequence is a woman aged 25 to 39 with Graves' hyperthyroidism.

The CDR3 region is CASSNTETGGNTIYF. The CDR3 DNA reads TGTGCCAGCAGTAATACAGAAACCGGTGGAAACACCATATATTTT. The chain carries TRBV28 and TRBJ1-3; no firm D call. The CDR3 length is 15 residues. Germline V gene data show CDR1 as MDHEN and CDR2 as SYDVKM. V was cut by 5 bases and J by 3 bases, with 14 bases left in between.